The rows below give T cell receptor beta chains drawn from one sample of a study of blood T cell repertoires in COVID-19. Repertoires were generated with immunoSEQ multiplex PCR, while TCRdb's copy carries only in-frame clones and drops some. This table holds more than 250,000 clones, nearly 90% found once. The source material was PBMCs or T cells enriched from blood (not recorded which). These receptors originate from a woman in her 30s who had recovered from COVID-19. Both conserved end residues are part of each CDR3. The D gene is left open where the match is weak. Part of the rows lack a size; the others show once, few, many or a class for expanded clones.

clone_size,d_call,j_call,v_call,cdr3_aa,cdr3_nt
.,TRBD1,TRBJ2-7,TRBV19,CASSIRRTGNSYEQYF,TGTGCCAGTAGTATTCGACGGACAGGGAACTCCTACGAGCAGTACTTC
once,TRBD1,TRBJ1-5,TRBV19,CASSVTMTGGDQPQHF,TGTGCCAGTAGTGTTACCATGACAGGGGGGGATCAGCCCCAGCATTTT
.,TRBD2,TRBJ2-3,TRBV5-1,CASSFLAGVTDTQYF,TGCGCCAGCAGCTTCCTAGCGGGGGTGACAGATACGCAGTATTTT
.,TRBD1,TRBJ1-6,TRBV5-4,CASSLGTGDSPLHF,TGTGCCAGCAGCCTAGGGACAGGGGATTCACCCCTCCACTTT
.,.,TRBJ1-3,TRBV9,CASSPRVLANTIYF,TGTGCCAGCAGCCCCCGTGTTCTTGCGAACACCATATATTTT
.,.,TRBJ2-1,TRBV7-3,CASSSNPGLPPEQFF,TGTGCCAGCAGCTCCAACCCGGGACTTCCCCCGGAGCAGTTCTTC
.,.,TRBJ2-3,TRBV10-2,CASLADTQYF,TGCGCCAGCCTAGCGGATACGCAGTATTTT
few,TRBD1,TRBJ1-6,TRBV7-9,CASSTQGALNSPLHF,TGTGCCAGCAGCACACAGGGGGCTTTGAATTCACCCCTCCACTTT
.,TRBD1,TRBJ1-5,TRBV5-5,CASSLGTGTYSNQPQHF,TGTGCCAGCAGCTTGGGGACAGGAACTTATAGCAATCAGCCCCAGCATTTT
once,TRBD2,TRBJ2-1,TRBV10-3,CAITPGLAYNEQFF,TGTGCCATCACGCCGGGACTAGCCTACAATGAGCAGTTCTTC
.,.,TRBJ1-2,TRBV29-1,CSVVSGGDYGYTF,TGCAGCGTTGTCTCTGGGGGGGACTATGGCTACACCTTC
.,TRBD2,TRBJ2-7,TRBV13,CASSPGLAVSYEQYF,TGTGCCAGCAGCCCCGGACTAGCGGTCTCCTACGAGCAGTACTTC
.,.,TRBJ1-3,TRBV19,CASSIVPDSSGNTIYF,TGTGCCAGTAGTATAGTCCCCGACAGCTCTGGAAACACCATATATTTT
.,TRBD1,TRBJ1-2,TRBV27,CASSVLKTGAPSYTF,TGTGCCAGCTCCGTCCTCAAGACAGGGGCTCCGAGCTACACCTTC
.,TRBD2,TRBJ2-7,TRBV5-1,CATAEGGKAYEQYF,TGCGCCACAGCCGAGGGAGGGAAAGCCTACGAGCAGTACTTC
.,TRBD1,TRBJ2-5,TRBV7-2,CASSLAVGRGQETQYF,TGTGCCAGCAGCTTAGCCGTGGGCAGGGGGCAAGAGACCCAGTACTTC